Listed here are 28 T cell receptor beta chains from one sample, sequenced in a study of cytomegalovirus exposure and HLA in healthy donors. Vbeta (60) and Jbeta (13) primers were used in the PCR. Sequencing was performed with immunoSEQ multiplex PCR; in TCRdb, only in-frame clones are kept and a portion is missing. This sample's table reports roughly 190,000 clones. Sequencing input: PBMCs. The receptor source for this set is a man aged 30 to 45 in good health and CMV-seronegative.

The chain is built from TRBV18 and TRBJ2-2, with D possibly matching TRBD2 (6 bases). Germline V lookup: CDR1 KGHSH, CDR2 LQKENI. Trimming pared 3 bases from V and 3 bases from J, leaving 23 bases between. The CDR3 is made up of 19 amino acids. The CDR3 nucleotides read TGTGCCAGCTCACCCCAGATGGGACGTTCGGGAGCGGACACCGGGGAGCTGTTTTTT. This gives the protein CASSPQMGRSGADTGELFF.

The J gene is TRBJ2-3, the V gene TRBV5-6; TRBD2 matches 10 bases. The CDR3 consists of 16 residues. Germline V gene sequence: CDR1 SGHDT, CDR2 YYEEEE. Trimming at V came to 2 bases and at J to 4 bases, leaving 7 bases not matched to a gene. The CDR3 bases are TGTGCCAGCAGCTTTCCTAGCGGGAGTTTCCCAGATACGCAGTATTTT. As protein: CASSFPSGSFPDTQYF. The full variable domain, rest sourced from reference TRBV5-6 and TRBJ2-3, is DAGVTQSPTHLIKTRGQQVTLRCSPKSGHDTVSWYQQALGQGPQFIFQYYEEEERQRGNFPDRFSGHQFPNYSSELNVNALLLGDSALYLCASSFPSGSFPDTQYFGPGTRLTVL.

The rearrangement links TRBV6-1 to TRBJ1-1; D is perhaps TRBD1 (5 bases). CDR1 and CDR2 (germline): MNHNS, SASEGT. There are 15 residues in the CDR3. Trimming removed 6 bases at V and 0 bases at J, with 14 bases between. The DNA for the CDR3 is TGTGCCAGCAGACCAACGGGGGGGTTGAACACTGAAGCTTTCTTT. This translates into CASRPTGGLNTEAFF.

The chain employs TRBV6-5 and TRBJ2-5, with D possibly TRBD2 on 6 matching bases. CDR3 length equals 15 residues. Germline CDR1 MNHEY, CDR2 SVGAGI. V lost 2 bases, J lost 7 bases, and 17 bases lay in between. CDR3 in amino acids: CASSYVDGLGGTQYF. Written as DNA, the CDR3 is TGTGCCAGCAGTTACGTGGACGGCCTCGGGGGGACCCAGTACTTC.

The chain employs TRBV7-9 and TRBJ1-1; D is undetermined. Germline V gene data show CDR1 as SEHNR and CDR2 as FQNEAQ (reference sequence). The V end was cut by 5 bases, the J end by 4 bases, with 5 bases between. This CDR3 spans 11 amino acids. The CDR3 nucleotides read TGTGCCAGCAGCCGCGGCACTGAAGCTTTCTTT. Residues: CASSRGTEAFF.

This rearrangement joins TRBV10-1 to TRBJ2-5; D is ambiguous. The DNA end lines up better with TRBJ2-7; the J call may be wrong. The CDR3 covers 12 residues. Germline loops: CDR1 WNHNN, CDR2 SYGVQD (reference sequence). This chain's CDR3 is CASTWAWYEQYF. Written as DNA, the CDR3 is TGCGCCAGCACCTGGGCGTGGTACGAGCAGTACTTC.

V usage is TRBV10-2 and J usage is TRBJ2-3, with 10 bases aligning to TRBD1. The germline CDR1 and CDR2 sequences are WSHSY and SAAADI. The trim removed 8 bases at V and 3 bases at J, leaving 2 bases unmatched. The CDR3 has 13 residues. Here the CDR3 DNA reads TGCGCCAGCGGGGGACAGGGGACAGATACGCAGTATTTT. Protein product: CASGGQGTDTQYF.

The chain links TRBV5-1 to TRBJ1-4; 7 bases line up with TRBD1. Germline assignment: CDR1 SGHRS and CDR2 YFSETQ. The CDR3 is made up of 16 amino acids. J was trimmed by 4 bases and V by 3 bases; bases with no gene match: 9. The CDR3 region is CASSSVPGGNNEKLFF. CDR3 DNA sequence: TGCGCCAGCAGCTCCGTCCCAGGGGGAAATAATGAAAAACTGTTTTTT.

The genes are TRBV2 and TRBJ1-5, with 7 bases lining up with TRBD1. The CDR3 is 13 amino acids. Trimming took 8 bases from V and 5 from J; bases not matched to a gene: 6. The germline CDR1 and CDR2 sequences are SNHLY and FYNNEI. The CDR3 nucleotides are TGTGCCAGCGGATGGGACAGAGATCAGCCCCAGCATTTT. It translates to CASGWDRDQPQHF.

V usage is TRBV29-1 and J usage is TRBJ1-2; possible D gene TRBD1, 5 bases. Looked up from germline, CDR1 is SQVTM and CDR2 is ANQGSEA. The CDR3 is 14 residues long. Trimming removed 1 base from V and 7 bases from J, with 16 bases in between. CDR3 loop: CSVEVGLEGVGYTF. In DNA form, the CDR3 reads TGCAGCGTTGAAGTTGGCCTAGAAGGGGTTGGCTACACCTTC. Full variable domain (outside the CDR3, taken from reference TRBV29-1 and TRBJ1-2): SAVISQKPSRDICQRGTSLTIQCQVDSQVTMMFWYRQQPGQSLTLIATANQGSEATYESGFVIDKFPISRPNLTFSTLTVSNMSPEDSSIYLCSVEVGLEGVGYTFGSGTRLTVV.

The chain recombines TRBV25-1 with TRBJ1-2, with 10 bases matching TRBD1. Trimming cost V 2 bases and J 8 bases; bases outside gene matches: 11. CDR1 is MGHDK, CDR2 SYGVNS, per germline. This CDR3 region has 16 residues. The CDR3 protein is CASSEVGQGFFEGYTF. In nucleotides, the CDR3 is TGTGCCAGCAGTGAAGTGGGACAGGGGTTCTTCGAAGGCTACACCTTC.

The rearrangement uses TRBV2 and TRBJ2-7; the D gene is possibly TRBD1 (5 bases). Trimming took 7 bases from V and 4 from J, leaving 11 bases between them. The CDR3 loop spans 12 amino acids. Per the germline V gene, CDR1 is SNHLY and CDR2 is FYNNEI. In nucleotides, the CDR3 is TGTGCCAGCACTCCGACAGTTTACGAGCAGTACTTC. Protein sequence: CASTPTVYEQYF.

V usage is TRBV2 and J usage is TRBJ2-3; a possible D gene is TRBD1 (5 bases). Per the germline V gene, CDR1 is SNHLY and CDR2 is FYNNEI. CDR3 length equals 13 residues. Between the trimmed V and J ends, which lost 6 bases and 6 bases, there was a span of 13 bases. CDR3 loop: CASRGFSGDTQYF. Here the CDR3 DNA reads TGTGCCAGCAGAGGGTTCTCAGGGGATACGCAGTATTTT.

The rearrangement uses TRBV30 and TRBJ2-5; TRBD2 aligns across 14 bases. The length of the CDR3 is 15 residues. CDR1 is GTSNPN and CDR2 is SVGIG in the germline V gene (reference sequence). The V gene end was trimmed by 3 bases and the J gene end by 4 bases; junction bases not matched to a gene: 4. CDR3 amino acids: CAWSTGTSGGETQYF. The CDR3 region has the DNA TGTGCCTGGAGCACCGGGACTAGCGGGGGAGAGACCCAGTACTTC.

The chain has TRBV19 and TRBJ2-7; D might be TRBD2 (5 bases). Germline loops: CDR1 LNHDA, CDR2 SQIVND (reference sequence). This CDR3 contains 14 residues. The V and J ends lost 3 bases and 1 base respectively, with 10 bases between them. The CDR3 loop reads CASSIREGSYEQYF. For the CDR3, the DNA is TGTGCCAGTAGTATTCGAGAGGGTTCCTACGAGCAGTACTTC.

The chain links TRBV29-1 to TRBJ1-2; no reliable D call. The CDR3 length is 12 residues. Germline CDR1 reads SQVTM; CDR2 reads ANQGSEA. Trimming shortened V by 4 bases and J by 0 bases, and 6 bases separated the two germline ends. The CDR3 region is CSVVQSNYGYTF. The CDR3 coding sequence is TGCAGCGTTGTCCAGTCTAACTATGGCTACACCTTC.

V usage is TRBV29-1 and J usage is TRBJ1-2; 10 nucleotides line up with TRBD1. The ends lost 4 bases at V and 3 bases at J; junction bases unmatched: 5. Germline CDR1 is SQVTM and CDR2 is ANQGSEA. This CDR3 region has 14 residues. CDR3 in amino acids: CSVGTGGGDYGYTF. CDR3 sequence (DNA): TGCAGCGTTGGGACAGGGGGTGGTGACTATGGCTACACCTTC.

The chain uses TRBV7-9 and TRBJ2-1, with 9 bases lining up with TRBD2. The V gene end was trimmed by 4 bases and the J gene end by 2 bases; junction bases not matched to a gene: 3. CDR1 and CDR2 (germline): SEHNR, FQNEAQ (reference sequence). There are 15 residues in the CDR3. The CDR3 DNA sequence: TGTGCCAGCAGCTATAGCGGGAGAGCCTACAATGAGCAGTTCTTC. Protein sequence: CASSYSGRAYNEQFF.

This sequence joins TRBV19 and TRBJ1-3; D gene ambiguous. V was shortened by 7 bases and J by 0 bases, with 7 bases between the two germline ends. There are 13 residues in the CDR3. The germline gives CDR1 LNHDA, CDR2 SQIVND (reference sequence). This chain's CDR3 is CASNGDSGNTIYF. The CDR3 nucleotides read TGTGCCAGTAACGGGGACTCTGGAAACACCATATATTTT.

The rearrangement joins TRBV2 to TRBJ2-3; possibly TRBD1 for D (6 bases). The CDR3 loop spans 12 amino acids. The germline gives CDR1 SNHLY, CDR2 FYNNEI. Trimming took off 8 bases at V and 1 base at J, with 7 bases between the two ends. CDR3 in amino acids: CASPGGTDTQYF. In DNA form, the CDR3 reads TGTGCCAGCCCAGGGGGCACAGATACGCAGTATTTT.

This chain connects TRBV5-6 to TRBJ1-6; 10 bases agree with TRBD1. V was clipped by 1 base and J by 9 bases; unmatched bases: 4. The CDR3 is 15 amino acids. Germline V gene lookup returns CDR1 SGHDT and CDR2 YYEEEE. As DNA, the CDR3 is TGTGCCAGCAGCTTGAGACAGGGGGCTGTTTCACCCCTCCACTTT. It yields the protein CASSLRQGAVSPLHF. The whole variable domain, remainder taken from reference TRBV5-6 and TRBJ1-6, is DAGVTQSPTHLIKTRGQQVTLRCSPKSGHDTVSWYQQALGQGPQFIFQYYEEEERQRGNFPDRFSGHQFPNYSSELNVNALLLGDSALYLCASSLRQGAVSPLHFGNGTRLTVT.

This chain links TRBV5-6 with TRBJ2-4; maybe TRBD1 (5 bases). This CDR3 comprises 15 residues. The germline gives CDR1 SGHDT, CDR2 YYEEEE. V lost 0 bases and J 0 bases, leaving 7 bases between the germline ends. The DNA for the CDR3 is TGTGCCAGCAGCTTGGGGACACTAGCCAAAAACATTCAGTACTTC. This translates into CASSLGTLAKNIQYF.

CDR3 nucleotides: TGTGCCAGCAGTTCGACGGGAGCAAATACGCAGTATTTT. It translates to CASSSTGANTQYF. The chain joins TRBV6-5 to TRBJ2-3; the D gene is possibly TRBD2 (6 bases). V gave up 4 bases and J gave up 7 bases, with 12 bases separating them. The CDR3 spans 13 residues. CDR1 is MNHEY and CDR2 is SVGAGI in the germline V gene.

This chain joins TRBV11-2 and TRBJ2-7, with TRBD1 as a possible D gene (5 bases). Trimming removed 5 bases at V and 7 bases at J, with 12 bases between. Germline V CDR1 and CDR2: SGHAT, FQNNGV. This CDR3 contains 12 residues. CDR3 loop: CASSPQVLEQYF. The CDR3 nucleotides read TGTGCCAGCAGCCCACAGGTTCTGGAGCAGTACTTC.

The chain is built from TRBV9 and TRBJ2-5; 10 nucleotides align to TRBD2. The CDR3 totals 15 residues. The trim removed 0 bases at V and 5 bases at J, leaving 4 bases unmatched. Germline lookup yields CDR1 SGDLS and CDR2 YYNGEE. CDR3 in DNA: TGTGCCAGCAGCGTAGTAGCGGGGGGTACGGAGACCCAGTACTTC. Translated, it gives CASSVVAGGTETQYF. Complete variable domain (other parts from reference TRBV9 and TRBJ2-5): DSGVTQTPKHLITATGQRVTLRCSPRSGDLSVYWYQQSLDQGLQFLIQYYNGEERAKGNILERFSAQQFPDLHSELNLSSLELGDSALYFCASSVVAGGTETQYFGPGTRLLVL.

The chain has TRBV19 and TRBJ1-5; the D is unclear. With 2 bases removed from V and 2 bases from J, the gap between germline ends came to 10 bases. Per the germline V gene, CDR1 is LNHDA and CDR2 is SQIVND (reference sequence). CDR3 length: 15 amino acids. As DNA, the CDR3 is TGTGCCAGTAGTATATCGAACATTGGCAATCAGCCCCAGCATTTT. Translating gives CASSISNIGNQPQHF.

CDR3 coding DNA: TGTGCCAGCAGCGCTTGGGCGGGCCAGAGCTCCTACGAGCAGTACTTC. Its protein is CASSAWAGQSSYEQYF. V usage is TRBV9 and J usage is TRBJ2-7, with D possibly matching TRBD2 (5 bases). The V gene lost 3 bases and the J gene lost 0 bases, with 16 bases spanning the gap. This CDR3 has 16 amino acids. Looked up from germline, CDR1 is SGDLS and CDR2 is YYNGEE.

On this clone itself: This CDR3 is also generated by other DNA sequences in the sample. V and J are TRBV5-4 and TRBJ2-3; D remains ambiguous. The CDR3 sequence is 13 residues long. The germline V and J ends were trimmed by 1 base and 1 base, with 4 bases remaining between them. CDR1 and CDR2 from the germline V gene are SGHNT and YYREEE (reference sequence). The CDR3 sequence: CASSLPGTDTQYF. CDR3 DNA sequence: TGTGCCAGCAGCTTGCCCGGCACAGATACGCAGTATTTT.